This passage covers 8 T cell receptor beta chains from one sample sequenced in a study of early T cells in non-severe SARS-CoV-2 infection. MiXCR, run by TCRdb on the 5' RACE reads, gives a single entry per CDR3 protein. The sample has tens of thousands of distinct CDR3 sequences; around 6% are singletons. Sequencing used whole blood. These receptors were obtained from an adult who was a healthcare worker with PCR-confirmed SARS-CoV-2 infection or an uninfected control (not recorded which).

There are a few counts of this clonotype. The chain joins TRBV2 to TRBJ2-3; D not resolved. This CDR3 spans 15 amino acids. Per germline, CDR1 SNHLY and CDR2 FYNNEI. The V and J ends lost 6 bases and 4 bases respectively, with 17 bases between them. The CDR3 region has the DNA TGTGCCAGCAGCAAAGGCGCAGCCCAGCCAGATACGCAGTATTTT. It specifies CASSKGAAQPDTQYF.

This clonotype was detected a few times. The genes are TRBV20-1 and TRBJ2-1, with D possibly being TRBD1 (7 bases). Per the germline V gene, CDR1 is DFQATT and CDR2 is SNEGSKA (reference sequence). The CDR3 is 17 residues long. Trimming cost V 0 bases and J 4 bases, with 19 bases left between them. DNA of the CDR3: TGCAGTGCTAGAGATCAAAGGCGGGCAGGGGGGTACAATGAGCAGTTCTTC. This translates into CSARDQRRAGGYNEQFF.

This clonotype was seen at least ten times. The rearrangement links TRBV29-1 to TRBJ2-7; D unresolved. This CDR3 comprises 12 residues. Germline CDR1 and CDR2: SQVTM and ANQGSEA. The V gene lost 2 bases and the J gene lost 1 base, with 6 bases spanning the gap. DNA of the CDR3: TGCAGCGTTGAAACTCCGTCCTACGAGCAGTACTTC. Its protein product is CSVETPSYEQYF.

This clonotype was detected ten times or more. V and J are TRBV7-9 and TRBJ2-7; 7 nucleotides agree with TRBD2. Germline-derived CDR1 and CDR2 are SEHNR and FQNEAQ (reference sequence). This CDR3 is built from 13 residues. V lost 3 bases, J lost 5 bases, and 4 bases stayed unmatched. CDR3 protein: CASSLSGIDEQYF. The DNA for the CDR3 is TGTGCCAGCAGCTTGAGCGGGATCGACGAGCAGTACTTC.

This clonotype was detected a few times. The chain joins TRBV7-6 to TRBJ1-5; D is unclear. With 6 bases removed from V and 5 bases from J, the gap between germline ends came to 11 bases. CDR1 SGHVS and CDR2 FNYEAQ come from the germline V gene. The CDR3 covers 13 residues. The CDR3 nucleotides read TGTGCCAGCAGTAGACAAGTCCATCAGCCCCAGCATTTT. Amino acid sequence: CASSRQVHQPQHF.

This clonotype was observed a single time. The chain combines TRBV3-1 with TRBJ2-3, with no clear D. Trimming removed 0 bases at V and 6 bases at J, with 10 bases between. This CDR3 comprises 14 residues. Per germline, CDR1 LGHDT and CDR2 YNNKEL (reference sequence). This CDR3 is CASSQDPSGDTQYF. The CDR3 region has the DNA TGTGCCAGCAGCCAAGATCCATCTGGCGATACGCAGTATTTT.

This rearrangement joins TRBV20-1 to TRBJ2-3, with 8 bases lining up with TRBD2. The germline V gene has CDR1 DFQATT and CDR2 SNEGSKA (reference sequence). Losses at the gene ends were 0 bases for V and 3 bases for J; bases not matched to a gene: 5. The CDR3 length is 15 residues. The CDR3: CSARDERGYTDTQYF. The CDR3 coding sequence is TGCAGTGCTAGAGATGAGCGGGGGTATACAGATACGCAGTATTTT.

This clonotype came up a few times. The chain couples TRBV12-3 or TRBV12-4 to TRBJ1-4, with 7 bases that match TRBD1. V gave up 6 bases and J gave up 3 bases; unmatched junction bases: 7. This CDR3 is built from 15 residues. CDR3 sequence: CASRATGQPNEKLFF. The CDR3 DNA follows: TGTGCCAGCAGGGCCACGGGACAGCCTAATGAAAAACTGTTTTTT.